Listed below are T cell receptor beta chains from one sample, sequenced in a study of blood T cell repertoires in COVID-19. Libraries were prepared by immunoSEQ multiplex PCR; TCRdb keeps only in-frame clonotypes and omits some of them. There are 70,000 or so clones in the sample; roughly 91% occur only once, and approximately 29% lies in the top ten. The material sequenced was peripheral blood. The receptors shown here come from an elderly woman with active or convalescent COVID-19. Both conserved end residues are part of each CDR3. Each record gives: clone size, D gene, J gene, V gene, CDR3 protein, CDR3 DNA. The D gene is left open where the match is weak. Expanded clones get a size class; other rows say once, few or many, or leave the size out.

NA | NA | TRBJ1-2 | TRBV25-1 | CASSEIGSEVLYGYTF | TGTGCCAGCAGTGAGATCGGCAGCGAAGTTCTTTATGGCTACACCTTC
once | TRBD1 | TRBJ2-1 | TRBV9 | CASSEPQTPTGNHYNEQFF | TGTGCCAGCAGCGAGCCCCAGACCCCGACAGGGAATCATTACAATGAGCAGTTCTTC
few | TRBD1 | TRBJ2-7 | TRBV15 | CATSQPGQGALQYF | TGTGCCACCAGCCAACCGGGACAGGGAGCCCTTCAGTACTTC
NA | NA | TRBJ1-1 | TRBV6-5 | CASSPAQGWGAFF | TGTGCCAGCAGTCCAGCTCAGGGATGGGGAGCTTTCTTT
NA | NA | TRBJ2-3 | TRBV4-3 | CASSQAEGAVNTQYF | TGCGCCAGCAGCCAAGCGGAGGGCGCGGTAAATACGCAGTATTTT
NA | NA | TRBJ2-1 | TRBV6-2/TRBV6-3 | CASSRHGAYNEQFF | TGTGCCAGCAGCCGCCACGGTGCTTACAATGAGCAGTTCTTC
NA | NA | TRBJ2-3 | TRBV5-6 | CASSLPRTVSTDTQYF | TGTGCCAGCAGCCTACCTCGTACCGTGAGCACAGATACGCAGTATTTT
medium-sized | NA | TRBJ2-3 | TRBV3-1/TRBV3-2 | CASSPGDPSTDTQYF | TGTGCCAGCAGCCCAGGGGACCCAAGCACAGATACGCAGTATTTT
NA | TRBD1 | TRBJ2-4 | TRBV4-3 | CASSQDTGGRFNIQYF | TGCGCCAGCAGCCAAGATACAGGGGGCCGGTTCAACATTCAGTACTTC
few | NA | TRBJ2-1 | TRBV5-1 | CASSLVNNEQFF | TGCGCCAGCAGCTTGGTCAACAATGAGCAGTTCTTC
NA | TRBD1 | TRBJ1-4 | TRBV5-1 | CASSSITGTGDEKLFF | TGCGCCAGCAGCTCAATAACCGGGACAGGGGATGAAAAACTGTTTTTT
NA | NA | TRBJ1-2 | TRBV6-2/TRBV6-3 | CASSYRGYGYTF | TGTGCCAGCAGTTACCGGGGGTATGGCTACACCTTC
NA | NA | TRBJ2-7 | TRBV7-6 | CASSLTRTGRGYEQYF | TGTGCCAGCAGCCTAACTCGGACAGGGAGGGGATACGAGCAGTACTTC
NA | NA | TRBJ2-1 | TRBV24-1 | CATSPPVGAGSNEQFF | TGTGCCACCAGTCCACCGGTGGGCGCCGGTAGCAATGAGCAGTTCTTC
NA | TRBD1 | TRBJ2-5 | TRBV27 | CASSFGTGGRETQYF | TGTGCCAGCAGTTTCGGGACAGGGGGGAGAGAGACCCAGTACTTC
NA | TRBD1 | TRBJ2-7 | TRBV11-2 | CASSGTGIYEQYF | TGTGCCAGCTCTGGGACAGGGATCTACGAGCAGTACTTC
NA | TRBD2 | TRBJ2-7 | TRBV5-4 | CASSFFSGGDYEQYF | TGTGCCAGCAGCTTTTTTAGCGGGGGGGACTACGAGCAGTACTTC
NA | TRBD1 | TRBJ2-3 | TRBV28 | CASSPRPGTGLYTQYF | TGTGCCAGCAGTCCACGACCCGGGACAGGTCTCTATACGCAGTATTTT
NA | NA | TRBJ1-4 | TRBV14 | CASSQNGEKLFF | TGTGCCAGCAGCCAAAATGGCGAAAAACTGTTTTTT
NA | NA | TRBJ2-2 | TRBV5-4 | CASSLVAGAKAGELFF | TGTGCCAGCAGCTTGGTGGCGGGGGCCAAGGCCGGGGAGCTGTTTTTT
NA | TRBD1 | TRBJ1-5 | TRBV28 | CASSETGGLNQPQHF | TGTGCCAGCAGCGAGACAGGGGGCCTTAATCAGCCCCAGCATTTT
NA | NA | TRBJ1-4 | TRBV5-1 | CASTVEAGNEKLFF | TGCGCCAGCACGGTTGAGGCAGGGAATGAAAAACTGTTTTTT
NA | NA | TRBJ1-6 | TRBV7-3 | CASSQDYNSPLHF | TGTGCCAGCAGCCAGGATTATAATTCACCCCTCCACTTT
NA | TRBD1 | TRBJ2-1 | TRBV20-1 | CSASALLVQGPLDNEQFF | TGCAGTGCTAGTGCCCTGTTGGTACAGGGGCCATTGGACAATGAGCAGTTCTTC
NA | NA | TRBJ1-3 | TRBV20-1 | CSASSSSSRYGNTIYF | TGCAGTGCTAGTAGTAGCTCGTCGAGGTACGGAAACACCATATATTTT
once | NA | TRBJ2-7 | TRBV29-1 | CSASIAAYEQYF | TGCAGCGCTAGTATAGCCGCCTACGAGCAGTACTTC
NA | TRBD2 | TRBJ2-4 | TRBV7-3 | CASRAGALKAKNIQYF | TGTGCCAGCAGAGCGGGGGCTTTGAAAGCCAAAAACATTCAGTACTTC
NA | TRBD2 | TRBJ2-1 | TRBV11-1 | CASSSRGGSDEQFF | TGTGCCAGCAGCTCCCGGGGGGGGTCAGATGAGCAGTTCTTC
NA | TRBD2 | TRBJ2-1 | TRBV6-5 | CASRDLGGSYNEQFF | TGTGCCAGCAGGGACTTGGGGGGGAGCTACAATGAGCAGTTCTTC